These 3 T cell receptor beta chains were sequenced from one sample in a study of cytomegalovirus exposure and HLA in healthy donors. Researchers ran the PCR with 60 Vbeta and 13 Jbeta primers. Profiled with immunoSEQ multiplex PCR; TCRdb holds only in-frame clones, not every one. The top ten hold about a tenth of the sample, which has some 70,000 clones, just under 70% seen once. The sequenced sample consisted of PBMCs. The receptors come from a woman in her thirties in good health and CMV-seronegative.

The chain uses TRBV6-5 and TRBJ2-1; possibly TRBD2 for D (6 bases). The CDR3 runs to 14 residues. Per germline, CDR1 MNHEY and CDR2 SVGAGI. Trimming shortened V by 0 bases and J by 6 bases, and 9 bases separated the two germline ends. CDR3 sequence (DNA): TGTGCCAGCAGTTACTCAGGGACTTCCAATGAGCAGTTCTTC. Translated: CASSYSGTSNEQFF.

The chain carries TRBV7-2 and TRBJ1-2; TRBD1 matches at 9 bases. V lost 5 bases, J lost 4 bases, and 11 bases stayed unmatched. CDR1 is SGHTA and CDR2 is FQGNSA in the germline V gene. This CDR3 region has 16 residues. This chain's CDR3 is CASSPGGTGMVYGYTF. The CDR3 DNA sequence: TGTGCCAGCAGCCCAGGTGGGACAGGGATGGTCTATGGCTACACCTTC.

V usage is TRBV28 and J usage is TRBJ1-2; 8 bases align to TRBD1. Unmatched junction bases numbered 8, after V lost 6 bases and J lost 8 bases. Looked up from germline, CDR1 is MDHEN and CDR2 is SYDVKM. The CDR3 runs to 13 residues. Written as DNA, the CDR3 is TGTGCCAGCAGATCCCAGGGGGCGAACGGCTACACCTTC. It codes for CASRSQGANGYTF.